Described below is a single T cell receptor beta chain sequence and its context. This entry is derived from a study of blood T cell repertoires in COVID-19. The ends were cut back, 3 bases at V and 1 base at J, with 13 bases in the middle. Germline CDR1 is SGDLS and CDR2 is YYNGEE. The CDR3 has 15 amino acids. Only in-frame clones appear in the TCRdb table, and some are missing; sequencing was by immunoSEQ multiplex PCR. The data contain around 400,000 clones, 90% to 95% of them singletons. The study recruited exposed participants who had met a COVID-19 case within 2 weeks before entry. The sample taken for sequencing was PBMCs or T cells enriched from blood (not recorded which). The TCR sequence derives from a woman between 40 and 55 years old who had been exposed to COVID-19. J is TRBJ1-1 and V is TRBV9, with D perhaps matching TRBD1 (5 bases). CDR3 residues: CASSGDSMENTEAFF. CDR3 bases: TGTGCCAGCAGCGGCGACAGCATGGAGAACACTGAAGCTTTCTTT.